The sample holds many counts of the clone carrying this T cell receptor beta chain. The antigen is unknown. Unique molecular identifiers were incorporated when the TCRbeta library was constructed. TCRdb re-called the PCR reads with MiXCR, one entry per CDR3 protein. Of 550,000 to 800,000 distinct CDR3 sequences in the sample, less than 15% were seen once. The germline CDR1 and CDR2 sequences are DFQATT and SNEGSKA (reference sequence). With 7 bases clipped from V and 6 bases from J, the junction kept 7 bases outside the gene matches. The CDR3 is 13 amino acids. The record originates from a study of T-cell reconstitution after alpha-beta-depleted transplantation in children. General study findings and limits: Newly produced T cells mostly provided counts and TCRbeta diversity after one year, as hyperexpanded clones declined. Roughly two months post-transplant, alpha-beta T cells reportedly originated from several hundred graft clones that had expanded. Recipient T cells and thymic progenitors that survived gave rise to the high TCRbeta diversity observed at day 60 in some patients.

The V and J genes are TRBV20-1 and TRBJ2-1, with TRBD2 matching 9 bases. The sample here was PBMCs, taken before TCRalphabeta/CD19-depleted stem cell transplant. The TCR originated in a girl aged 2-10 years with congenital amegakaryocytic thrombocytopenia, due to receive a stem cell transplant. Here the CDR3 reads CSVASGDLNEQFF. In DNA form, the CDR3 reads TGCAGTGTAGCTAGCGGGGATCTCAATGAGCAGTTCTTC.